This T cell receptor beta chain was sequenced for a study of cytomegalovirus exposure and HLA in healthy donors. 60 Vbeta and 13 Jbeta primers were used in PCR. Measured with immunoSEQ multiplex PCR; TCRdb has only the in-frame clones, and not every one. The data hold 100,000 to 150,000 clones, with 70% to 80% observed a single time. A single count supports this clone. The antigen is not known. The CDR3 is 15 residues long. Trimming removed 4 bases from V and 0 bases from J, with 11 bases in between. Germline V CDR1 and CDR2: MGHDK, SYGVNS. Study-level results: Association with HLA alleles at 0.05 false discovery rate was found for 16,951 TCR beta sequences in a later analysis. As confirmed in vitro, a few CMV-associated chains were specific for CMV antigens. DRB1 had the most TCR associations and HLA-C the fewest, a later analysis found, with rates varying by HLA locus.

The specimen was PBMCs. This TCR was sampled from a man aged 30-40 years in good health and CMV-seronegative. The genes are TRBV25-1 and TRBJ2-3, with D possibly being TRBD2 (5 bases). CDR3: CASSGLAASTDTQYF. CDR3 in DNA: TGTGCCAGCAGTGGGCTAGCAGCCAGCACAGATACGCAGTATTTT.